The TCR beta chain described here comes from a study of T cells in Graves' hyperthyroidism and ophthalmopathy. This CDR3 spans 15 amino acids. J gave up 4 bases and V 2 bases, and 5 bases lay outside the gene matches. Germline lookup yields CDR1 SGHTA and CDR2 FQGNSA. This clonotype was seen repeatedly, ten times or more. It was RNA transcripts that yielded the amplified TCR beta CDR3 regions. The HTBI primer set was used in a first-round RT-PCR of the TCR CDR3. TCRdb fed the multiplex PCR reads into MiXCR, producing one record per CDR3 protein. The table shows around 620,000 distinct CDR3 sequences, with 14% occurring only once.

The V gene is TRBV7-2, the J gene TRBJ2-5; 9 bases map to TRBD2. The clonotype was recovered from a woman aged 18-30 years with Graves' ophthalmopathy. Sequencing was carried out using blood. The CDR3 spells CASSLSAGGLETQYF. CDR3 nucleotide sequence: TGTGCCAGCAGCTTAAGCGCGGGAGGGCTAGAGACCCAGTACTTC.